A single sample gave rise to the 3 T cell receptor beta chains below, sequenced in a study of T cells in Graves' hyperthyroidism and ophthalmopathy. Amplification targeted TCR beta CDR3 regions from RNA transcripts. The HTBI primer set was used in a first-round RT-PCR of the TCR CDR3. TCRdb ran MiXCR on the multiplex PCR reads and lists one entry per CDR3 protein. The sample consists of 300,000 to 400,000 distinct CDR3 sequences, approximately 15% of them appearing once. The sequenced material came from blood. These receptors originate from a woman aged 25 to 45 with Graves' hyperthyroidism.

Worth noting for this clonotype: With a much larger clone just one base away, this may be a read error. This chain links TRBV7-6 with TRBJ2-1; D might be TRBD2 (5 bases). In germline, CDR1 is SGHVS, CDR2 FNYEAQ. The CDR3 has 16 residues. CDR3 nucleotides: TGTGTCAGCAGCTTAGCCGGGGTGGGCCTAGCCCATGAGCAGTTCTTC. It encodes CVSSLAGVGLAHEQFF. Together with reference TRBV7-6 and TRBJ2-1, the CDR3 gives the full variable domain: GAGVSQSPRYKVTKRGQDVALRCDPISGHVSLYWYRQALGQGPEFLTYFNYEAQQDKSGLPNDRFSAERPEGSISTLTIQRTEQRDSAMYRCVSSLAGVGLAHEQFFGPGTRLTVL.

This clonotype has just a few counts. CDR3 region: CSAFYRDTYGYTF. DNA for the CDR3: TGCAGTGCCTTTTACAGGGATACCTATGGCTACACCTTC. The V gene is TRBV20-1, the J gene TRBJ1-2; tentative D call: TRBD1 (6 bases). V lost 6 bases, J lost 4 bases, and 15 bases lay in between. CDR1 is DFQATT and CDR2 is SNEGSKA in the germline V gene (reference sequence). The CDR3 loop spans 13 amino acids.

This clonotype was counted only a few times. The chain combines TRBV24-1 with TRBJ1-5; the match to TRBD1 covers 9 bases. The V segment lost 6 bases and the J segment 3 bases; nucleotides outside the gene matches: 5. Germline CDR1 KGHDR, CDR2 SFDVKD. The CDR3 has 15 amino acids. The CDR3 DNA reads as TGTGCCACCAGTCCGGGACAGGGTTACAATCAGCCCCAGCATTTT. Protein product: CATSPGQGYNQPQHF.